A single sample is the source of the 22 T cell receptor beta chains below, sequenced in a study of blood T cell repertoires in COVID-19. Profiling relied on immunoSEQ multiplex PCR, and the TCRdb table lists in-frame clones only, not all of them. The table has roughly 350,000 clones, roughly 85% seen once. The sequencing sample was made of peripheral blood. The receptors shown here come from a young woman with acute or convalescent COVID-19.

This chain links TRBV9 with TRBJ2-3; no firm D call. Trimming left V 4 bases short and J 3 bases short, with 6 bases between. This CDR3 is 12 amino acids long. CDR1 SGDLS and CDR2 YYNGEE come from the germline V gene. This CDR3 reads CASSQTTDTQYF. The CDR3 DNA reads TGTGCCAGCAGCCAGACTACAGATACGCAGTATTTT.

The chain employs TRBV2 and TRBJ2-2, with D perhaps TRBD2 (6 bases). CDR1 is SNHLY, CDR2 FYNNEI, per germline. Trimming took off 6 bases at V and 2 bases at J, with 10 bases between the two ends. This CDR3 is 14 amino acids long. The CDR3 spells CASRATSNTGELFF. Here the CDR3 DNA reads TGTGCCAGCAGGGCGACTAGTAACACCGGGGAGCTGTTTTTT.

The table lists this clone with a few counts. The rearrangement links TRBV28 to TRBJ2-2, with D possibly TRBD1 on 5 matching bases. In germline, CDR1 is MDHEN, CDR2 SYDVKM. Trimming removed 10 bases at V and 0 bases at J, with 9 bases between. The CDR3 is made up of 13 amino acids. The CDR3 reads CATDSANTGELFF. DNA for the CDR3: TGTGCCACCGACAGCGCGAACACCGGGGAGCTGTTTTTT.

The chain couples TRBV5-5 to TRBJ2-1; 11 bases are shared with TRBD2. CDR3 length: 14 residues. J lost 9 bases, V lost 3 bases, and 5 bases had no gene match. Germline CDR1 reads SGHKS; CDR2 reads YYEKEE (reference sequence). CDR3 sequence: CASSSLAGEAEQFF. The CDR3 DNA is TGTGCCAGCAGCTCACTAGCGGGAGAAGCTGAGCAGTTCTTC.

V gene TRBV5-1 combines with J gene TRBJ2-5; possible D gene TRBD2, 6 bases. The ends were cut back, 4 bases at V and 5 bases at J, with 12 bases in the middle. Per germline, CDR1 SGHRS and CDR2 YFSETQ. The CDR3 extends over 13 amino acids. The CDR3 coding sequence is TGCGCCAGCAGCCTCCGGAGGGATGAGACCCAGTACTTC. Protein product: CASSLRRDETQYF.

The chain recombines TRBV28 with TRBJ1-1, with D unclear. V lost 2 bases and J lost 3, with 13 bases in between. Germline-derived CDR1 and CDR2 are MDHEN and SYDVKM. The CDR3 has 15 residues. CDR3 loop: CASSLGLEKDTEAFF. The CDR3 nucleotides read TGTGCCAGCAGTTTAGGACTGGAAAAGGACACTGAAGCTTTCTTT.

The rearrangement joins TRBV11-2 to TRBJ2-1; 11 bases align to TRBD2. There are 18 residues in the CDR3. Germline lookup yields CDR1 SGHAT and CDR2 FQNNGV. V was clipped by 5 bases and J by 2 bases; unmatched bases: 11. For the CDR3, the DNA is TGTGCCAGCAGCCCCTCCCCCCGACTAGCGGGGACCTACAATGAGCAGTTCTTC. Translation gives CASSPSPRLAGTYNEQFF.

This clone was detected only a few times. The V call is TRBV23-1, the J call TRBJ2-7; 14 bases are shared with TRBD2. TRBV23-1 is an ORF for which the function is uncertain. CDR3 length: 16 residues. With 4 bases clipped from V and 2 bases from J, the junction kept 4 bases outside the gene matches. CDR3 loop: CASSLPTSGGAYEQYF. The CDR3, as DNA: TGCGCCAGCAGTCTCCCGACTAGCGGGGGGGCCTACGAGCAGTACTTC.

As DNA, the CDR3 is TGTGCCAGCACCCAGGGGCCTGATCAGCCCCAGCATTTT. Protein: CASTQGPDQPQHF. The V gene is TRBV7-9, the J gene TRBJ1-5, with a weak D call TRBD1 (6 bases). Germline V gene data show CDR1 as SEHNR and CDR2 as FQNEAQ (reference sequence). V was clipped by 7 bases and J by 5 bases, with 12 bases between them. CDR3 size: 13 residues.

This clone has only a few counts. V and J are TRBV5-1 and TRBJ2-2; D may be TRBD2 (5 bases). With 5 bases removed from V and 5 bases from J, the gap between germline ends came to 10 bases. Germline assignment: CDR1 SGHRS and CDR2 YFSETQ. This CDR3 has 13 residues. CDR3 nucleotides: TGCGCCAGCAGTCCCGGCGGGACCGGGGAGCTGTTTTTT. Amino acids: CASSPGGTGELFF.

V usage is TRBV3-1 (or the pseudogene TRBV3-2) and J usage is TRBJ1-1; the D is unclear. Trimming pared 1 base from V and 7 bases from J, leaving 7 bases between. The length of the CDR3 is 12 residues. Per germline, CDR1 LGHDT and CDR2 YNNKEL (reference sequence). The DNA of the CDR3 is TGTGCCAGCAGCCAAGGTCCTATTGAAGCTTTCTTT. Residues: CASSQGPIEAFF.

V is TRBV12-5 and J is TRBJ1-5; the match to TRBD1 covers 7 bases. The V gene end was trimmed by 0 bases and the J gene end by 3 bases; junction bases not matched to a gene: 5. This CDR3 contains 16 residues. Per the germline V gene, CDR1 is LGHNT and CDR2 is FRNRAP. The CDR3 DNA reads as TGTGCTAGTGGTTTGGTACAGGGGCTAGACAATCAGCCCCAGCATTTT. It codes for CASGLVQGLDNQPQHF.

The chain uses TRBV5-6 and TRBJ2-7, with 10 nucleotides matching TRBD1. V shed 5 bases and J 2 bases; nucleotides not matched to a gene: 7. The CDR3 is 15 amino acids. In germline, CDR1 is SGHDT, CDR2 YYEEEE. Written as DNA, the CDR3 is TGTGCCAGCAGACCGGCGGGACAGGGGACCTACGAGCAGTACTTC. Translated: CASRPAGQGTYEQYF.

This clone was seen a single time. The chain carries TRBV19 and TRBJ1-5, with D possibly being TRBD1 (6 bases). Germline V gene data show CDR1 as LNHDA and CDR2 as SQIVND (reference sequence). The CDR3 extends over 20 amino acids. V was shortened by 4 bases and J by 2 bases, with 27 bases between the two germline ends. The CDR3 DNA follows: TGTGCCAGTAGTACCAACCCCCGGGACATTTGGCAAGTCGGCAATCAGCCCCAGCATTTT. It yields the protein CASSTNPRDIWQVGNQPQHF.

Only a few counts were recorded for this clone. Other DNA sequences in the same sample also yield this CDR3. The gene calls are TRBV4-2 and TRBJ2-7; 10 bases line up with TRBD2. V was pared by 0 bases and J by 2 bases, with 1 base of the junction left unmatched. From germline, CDR1 is LGHNA and CDR2 YNFKEQ. The CDR3 runs to 15 residues. The CDR3 coding sequence is TGTGCCAGCAGCCAAGAGCTAGCGGGAGCCTACGAGCAGTACTTC. Protein: CASSQELAGAYEQYF.

V is TRBV5-4 and J is TRBJ1-1; possible D gene TRBD1, 5 bases. CDR1 and CDR2 (germline): SGHNT, YYREEE (reference sequence). Trimming stripped 4 bases from V and 3 bases from J, with 16 bases between. This CDR3 is 15 amino acids long. For the CDR3, the DNA is TGTGCCAGCAGCCCCTATGGTGGGGGGGACACTGAAGCTTTCTTT. Translating it yields CASSPYGGGDTEAFF.

The chain employs TRBV7-2 and TRBJ1-5; TRBD1 matches 11 bases. CDR3 length: 15 residues. CDR1 is SGHTA, CDR2 FQGNSA, per germline. The V gene end was trimmed by 5 bases and the J gene end by 5 bases; junction bases not matched to a gene: 5. The CDR3 region is CASSTRTGGDQPQHF. The CDR3 nucleotides read TGTGCCAGCAGCACCCGGACAGGGGGCGATCAGCCCCAGCATTTT.

This chain links TRBV27 with TRBJ2-3, with TRBD1 identical over 8 bases. Germline V gives CDR1 MNHEY, CDR2 SMNVEV (reference sequence). The CDR3 totals 14 residues. With V trimmed by 7 bases and J by 1 base, 4 bases remained unmatched. This CDR3 is CASMGGQGTDTQYF. CDR3 coding DNA: TGTGCCAGCATGGGGGGACAGGGCACAGATACGCAGTATTTT.

V is TRBV15 and J is TRBJ2-7; TRBD2 matches 8 bases. V lost 1 base, J lost 1 base, and 3 bases stayed unmatched. This CDR3 region has 15 residues. CDR1 LNHNV and CDR2 YYDKDF come from the germline V gene (reference sequence). The CDR3 protein is CATSRGSSGSYEQYF. Here the CDR3 DNA reads TGTGCCACCAGCAGAGGGTCTAGCGGGTCCTACGAGCAGTACTTC.

This chain connects TRBV24-1 to TRBJ2-3; D gene uncertain. In germline, CDR1 is KGHDR, CDR2 SFDVKD. This CDR3 spans 12 amino acids. Trimming took 9 bases from V and 4 from J, leaving 10 bases between them. CDR3 in DNA: TGTGCCACCGCAGGTCTGGCAGATACGCAGTATTTT. Translating it yields CATAGLADTQYF.

This clone was found once. V is TRBV10-3 and J is TRBJ1-1, with TRBD1 matching 7 bases. Germline V gene sequence: CDR1 ENHRY, CDR2 SYGVKD. After removal of 6 bases from V and 0 bases from J, the junction contained 4 bases not matched to a gene. The length of the CDR3 is 14 residues. CDR3 DNA: TGTGCCATCAGAGAGGGGGCTCTGAACACTGAAGCTTTCTTT. Encoded protein: CAIREGALNTEAFF.

This clone has just a few counts. The chain uses TRBV5-4 and TRBJ2-1, with 9 nucleotides matching TRBD2. The J segment lost 9 bases and the V segment lost 0 bases, leaving 7 bases of the junction unmatched. The germline CDR1 and CDR2 sequences are SGHNT and YYREEE (reference sequence). The CDR3 runs 15 residues. In DNA, the CDR3 is TGTGCCAGCAGCTTGGATAGCGGGAGTTCGATTGAGCAGTTCTTC. Translated, it gives CASSLDSGSSIEQFF.